The 29 T cell receptor beta chains below all came from one sample that was sequenced in a study of T cell changes during pregnancy in multiple sclerosis. This table comes from immunoSEQ multiplex PCR, and its TCRdb copy is limited to in-frame clones, with some not included. The sample consists of over 65,000 clones, roughly nine tenths of them appearing once. Sequencing was performed on peripheral blood, taken in the second trimester of pregnancy. These receptors were collected from a female donor with multiple sclerosis, enrolled in a pregnancy study.

The chain combines TRBV2 with TRBJ1-1, with D unclear. This CDR3 spans 11 amino acids. V shed 2 bases and J shed 11 bases, with 9 bases lying between them. Looked up from germline, CDR1 is SNHLY and CDR2 is FYNNEI. CDR3 DNA sequence: TGTGCCAGCAGTGAATGGGAGGAGGCTTTCTTT. Translated, it gives CASSEWEEAFF.

The chain's CDR3 is CASSQGGSEAFF. The CDR3 DNA reads TGTGCCAGCAGCCAAGGCGGTAGTGAAGCTTTCTTT. The rearrangement uses TRBV7-3 and TRBJ1-1; D uncertain. The CDR3 is 12 residues long. Per germline, CDR1 SGHTA and CDR2 FQGTGA. V gave up 5 bases and J gave up 7 bases, with 11 bases separating them.

The chain links TRBV11-3 to TRBJ2-7, with 10 bases fitting TRBD1. There are 17 residues in the CDR3. Germline CDR1 SGHNT, CDR2 YENEEA. Trimming cost V 3 bases and J 0 bases; bases outside gene matches: 8. The CDR3 region is CASSFGTGVPFSYEQYF. As DNA, the CDR3 is TGTGCCAGCAGCTTTGGGACAGGGGTCCCGTTCTCCTACGAGCAGTACTTC.

V is TRBV7-8 and J is TRBJ1-1, with 7 bases identical to TRBD1. V lost 3 bases, J lost 6 bases, and 10 bases stayed unmatched. Germline CDR1 is SGHVS and CDR2 is FQNEAQ. The length of the CDR3 is 15 residues. The CDR3 loop reads CASSFRTRGGSEAFF. The CDR3 DNA sequence: TGTGCCAGCAGCTTTCGGACCCGAGGGGGCTCTGAAGCTTTCTTT.

The chain is built from TRBV4-3 and TRBJ2-3; D not resolved. The CDR3 loop spans 13 amino acids. The V gene's germline CDR1 is LGHNA and CDR2 YSLEER. V was shortened by 0 bases and J by 2 bases, with 3 bases between the two germline ends. DNA for the CDR3: TGCGCCAGCAGCCAAGATTACACAGATACGCAGTATTTT. It specifies CASSQDYTDTQYF.

This chain connects TRBV4-3 to TRBJ1-4, with D unresolved. CDR1 LGHNA and CDR2 YSLEER come from the germline V gene. The CDR3 consists of 15 residues. Between the trimmed V and J ends, which lost 0 bases and 8 bases, there was a span of 13 bases. This CDR3 is CASSQEGGLQEKLFF. In nucleotides, the CDR3 is TGCGCCAGCAGCCAAGAGGGAGGGCTTCAGGAAAAACTGTTTTTT.

The chain uses TRBV6-1 and TRBJ2-5; 8 bases agree with TRBD2. V shed 6 bases and J 1 base; nucleotides not matched to a gene: 7. There are 15 residues in the CDR3. The germline gives CDR1 MNHNS, CDR2 SASEGT. The chain's CDR3 is CASSASAGGQETQYF. Here the CDR3 DNA reads TGTGCCAGCAGCGCATCGGCGGGGGGCCAAGAGACCCAGTACTTC.

This sequence joins TRBV7-2 and TRBJ2-1; TRBD2 agrees at 13 bases. Germline trimming cut 5 bases from V and 0 bases from J; bases unmatched to any gene: 7. The CDR3 is 18 amino acids. Germline CDR1 SGHTA, CDR2 FQGNSA. The CDR3: CASSRTSGGTYSYNEQFF. The CDR3 nucleotides read TGTGCCAGCAGCCGGACTAGCGGGGGCACCTACTCCTACAATGAGCAGTTCTTC.

The gene calls are TRBV30 and TRBJ2-5; weak D call: TRBD1 (5 bases). The DNA end is more similar to TRBJ2-7, so the J call may be wrong. The CDR3 loop spans 14 amino acids. CDR1 GTSNPN and CDR2 SVGIG come from the germline V gene (reference sequence). CDR3 in DNA: TGTGCCTGGATGGGTCCAGGGTTCTCCTACGAGCAGTACTTC. It specifies CAWMGPGFSYEQYF.

This clone has only a few counts. V gene TRBV19 combines with J gene TRBJ2-4; the match to TRBD1 covers 7 bases. Germline CDR1 reads LNHDA; CDR2 reads SQIVND (reference sequence). The CDR3 spans 15 residues. With 3 bases clipped from V and 0 bases from J, the junction kept 2 bases outside the gene matches. The CDR3 sequence: CASSIQGVAKNIQYF. In DNA form, the CDR3 reads TGTGCCAGTAGTATCCAGGGGGTAGCCAAAAACATTCAGTACTTC.

V is TRBV10-1 and J is TRBJ1-2; D might be TRBD1 (5 bases). This CDR3 spans 15 amino acids. The V gene's germline CDR1 is WNHNN and CDR2 SYGVQD (reference sequence). The V end was cut by 11 bases, the J end by 3 bases, with 22 bases between. The CDR3 here is CADNSTVTSHYGYTF. The CDR3 DNA reads as TGCGCCGACAATTCGACAGTAACCTCTCACTATGGCTACACCTTC.

V gene TRBV4-3 combines with J gene TRBJ2-3; TRBD2 aligns across 8 bases. Germline V CDR1 and CDR2: LGHNA, YSLEER. This CDR3 region has 19 residues. The ends lost 1 base at V and 0 bases at J; junction bases unmatched: 12. The CDR3 sequence: CASSQAPVAGGYSTDTQYF. The CDR3 coding sequence is TGCGCCAGCAGCCAAGCCCCCGTGGCGGGGGGATACAGCACAGATACGCAGTATTTT.

The chain links TRBV29-1 to TRBJ1-1, with TRBD1 matching 7 bases. The CDR3 extends over 11 amino acids. V lost 7 bases to trimming and J lost 8 bases; unmatched junction nucleotides: 7. Per the germline V gene, CDR1 is SQVTM and CDR2 is ANQGSEA. The chain's CDR3 is CSANRGREAFF. The CDR3 region has the DNA TGCAGCGCTAACAGGGGCCGAGAAGCTTTCTTT.

The V and J genes are TRBV11-2 and TRBJ2-7, with D possibly being TRBD1 (6 bases). The length of the CDR3 is 14 residues. The germline gives CDR1 SGHAT, CDR2 FQNNGV. V lost 5 bases to trimming and J lost 4 bases, with 15 bases between them. For the CDR3, the DNA is TGTGCCAGCAGCCTGGGGCAGGGGTGGTACGAGCAGTACTTC. Amino acids: CASSLGQGWYEQYF.

The chain joins TRBV5-1 to TRBJ2-2; 10 positions match TRBD1. CDR3 length: 16 amino acids. CDR1 and CDR2 from the germline V gene are SGHRS and YFSETQ. The junction had 4 bases not matched to a gene; V was cut back by 0 bases and J by 5 bases. The CDR3 loop reads CASSLGGQGTTGELFF. The CDR3 DNA is TGCGCCAGCAGCTTGGGGGGACAGGGGACAACCGGGGAGCTGTTTTTT.

V gene TRBV11-3 combines with J gene TRBJ2-7; 8 bases agree with TRBD1. The CDR3 has 15 amino acids. Trimming removed 5 bases from V and 0 bases from J; junction bases left unmatched: 6. Germline loops: CDR1 SGHNT, CDR2 YENEEA. The CDR3 here is CASSRGDRSSYEQYF. DNA of the CDR3: TGTGCCAGCAGCAGGGGGGACAGGTCCTCCTACGAGCAGTACTTC.

This clone was picked up one time. This sequence joins TRBV27 and TRBJ2-1, with 7 bases identical to TRBD1. The CDR3 extends over 14 amino acids. Trimming cost V 8 bases and J 8 bases; bases outside gene matches: 12. The V gene's germline CDR1 is MNHEY and CDR2 SMNVEV (reference sequence). CDR3: CASQWTGSVDEQFF. DNA of the CDR3: TGTGCCAGCCAATGGACAGGCTCCGTGGATGAGCAGTTCTTC.

This rearrangement joins TRBV9 to TRBJ2-7, with 8 nucleotides matching TRBD2. The germline V gene encodes CDR1 SGDLS and CDR2 YYNGEE. This CDR3 spans 16 amino acids. V gave up 3 bases and J gave up 5 bases; unmatched junction bases: 13. CDR3 nucleotides: TGTGCCAGCAGCGGACTCAGGGGCGGGGGGCTTAACGAGCAGTACTTC. It yields the protein CASSGLRGGGLNEQYF.

This chain joins TRBV4-2 and TRBJ2-7; 11 bases fit TRBD2. This CDR3 is built from 14 residues. J lost 4 bases, V lost 4 bases, and 3 bases had no gene match. Germline V gives CDR1 LGHNA, CDR2 YNFKEQ. The CDR3 here is CASSLRLAGYEQYF. The CDR3 nucleotides are TGTGCCAGCAGCCTCAGACTAGCGGGGTACGAGCAGTACTTC.

This clone has a single count. V usage is TRBV2 and J usage is TRBJ2-3; 7 bases are a match to TRBD2. The CDR3 is 16 residues long. J was trimmed by 0 bases and V by 9 bases; bases with no gene match: 12. The germline CDR1 and CDR2 sequences are SNHLY and FYNNEI. CDR3 DNA: TGTGCCAGAGGGAGACTAGCCTCAATCAGCACAGATACGCAGTATTTT. Translation: CARGRLASISTDTQYF.

V usage is TRBV6-5 and J usage is TRBJ1-2, with D possibly matching TRBD1 (6 bases). The CDR3 is 13 residues long. The germline V gene has CDR1 MNHEY and CDR2 SVGAGI. Trimming left V 5 bases short and J 4 bases short, with 11 bases between. Here the CDR3 reads CASSRLDSYGYTF. The CDR3 DNA sequence: TGTGCCAGCAGTCGCCTGGACAGCTATGGCTACACCTTC.

The sample holds a few counts of this clone. This chain links TRBV9 with TRBJ1-1; D is perhaps TRBD1 (5 bases). V lost 4 bases to trimming and J lost 7 bases, with 20 bases between them. Germline CDR1 reads SGDLS; CDR2 reads YYNGEE. The CDR3 loop spans 15 amino acids. CDR3 protein: CASSTRDSGRVEAFF. CDR3 bases: TGTGCCAGCAGCACGCGGGACTCAGGACGGGTTGAAGCTTTCTTT.

The gene calls are TRBV6-4 and TRBJ1-6, with 10 bases identical to TRBD1. The CDR3 runs 14 residues. V trimming: 6 bases; J trimming: 8 bases; junction bases outside the gene matches: 4. Germline V gene sequence: CDR1 MRHNA, CDR2 SNTAGT. The CDR3 nucleotides read TGTGCCAGCAGCCAGACAGGGGGCGATTCACCCCTCCACTTT. Its translation: CASSQTGGDSPLHF.

The chain employs TRBV9 and TRBJ1-1, with 11 positions matching TRBD1. CDR1 and CDR2 from the germline V gene are SGDLS and YYNGEE. The CDR3 contains 16 residues. V was clipped by 4 bases and J by 2 bases; unmatched bases: 7. Here the CDR3 reads CASSSGTGGRNTEAFF. The CDR3 region has the DNA TGTGCCAGCAGCTCCGGGACAGGGGGTCGAAACACTGAAGCTTTCTTT.

The rearrangement joins TRBV7-2 to TRBJ2-7, with a possible D match to TRBD1 (5 bases). Germline V CDR1 and CDR2: SGHTA, FQGNSA. V shed 3 bases and J shed 3 bases, with 12 bases lying between them. The CDR3 is 14 residues long. CDR3 protein: CASSFTGENYEQYF. The CDR3 nucleotides read TGTGCCAGCAGCTTCACAGGAGAAAACTACGAGCAGTACTTC.

The J gene is TRBJ1-2, the V gene TRBV6-5; D is possibly TRBD1 (6 bases). This CDR3 is built from 13 residues. The germline V gene has CDR1 MNHEY and CDR2 SVGAGI. Trimming pared 5 bases from V and 8 bases from J, leaving 15 bases between. For the CDR3, the DNA is TGTGCCAGCAGTCTACAGGGCAGAGACGGCTACACCTTC. It encodes CASSLQGRDGYTF.

This chain uses TRBV4-3 with TRBJ2-3; 9 bases are a match to TRBD2. This CDR3 region has 15 residues. V shed 4 bases, J shed 4 bases, and the junction held 6 bases outside the gene matches. CDR1 is LGHNA, CDR2 YSLEER, per germline. Here the CDR3 reads CASSLSTSGPDTQYF. CDR3 in DNA: TGCGCCAGCAGCCTATCGACTAGCGGCCCAGATACGCAGTATTTT.

The V call is TRBV7-2, the J call TRBJ1-2; 7 bases agree with TRBD1. V was clipped by 1 base and J by 4 bases; unmatched bases: 6. There are 15 residues in the CDR3. CDR1 and CDR2 (germline): SGHTA, FQGNSA. CDR3 region: CASSLVGGQRYGYTF. CDR3 bases: TGTGCCAGCAGCTTAGTGGGGGGACAGCGCTATGGCTACACCTTC.

The V and J genes are TRBV9 and TRBJ1-2; 12 bases fit TRBD1. V shed 2 bases and J 4 bases; nucleotides not matched to a gene: 6. The CDR3 is made up of 16 amino acids. Germline lookup yields CDR1 SGDLS and CDR2 YYNGEE. This CDR3 reads CASSVTPGQGAYGYTF. The CDR3 DNA is TGTGCCAGCAGCGTTACCCCGGGACAGGGGGCCTATGGCTACACCTTC. Combining the CDR3 with reference TRBV9 and TRBJ1-2 gives the whole variable domain DSGVTQTPKHLITATGQRVTLRCSPRSGDLSVYWYQQSLDQGLQFLIQYYNGEERAKGNILERFSAQQFPDLHSELNLSSLELGDSALYFCASSVTPGQGAYGYTFGSGTRLTVV.